The 7 T cell receptor beta chains below were found in one sample sequenced in a study of human T cells and chemical hapten exposure. Regarding time point: patch test 2, 6 weeks after DPC sensitization. Specified treatment: therapeutic diphenylcyclopropenone sensitization with weekly scalp DPC. MiXCR was run by TCRdb on the RACE reads, yielding one entry per CDR3 protein. The sample shows tens of thousands of distinct CDR3 sequences, about 9.4% of them seen only once. The sample here was whole blood, taken in connection with sensitization to the hapten diphenylcyclopropenone (DPC). Receptor source: a woman between 45 and 65 years old with alopecia areata. Some clones in this sample may be carry-over from other donors' samples.

In its sample, this clonotype was seen many times. This sequence joins TRBV20-1 and TRBJ2-3; TRBD2 matches at 10 bases. Per the germline V gene, CDR1 is DFQATT and CDR2 is SNEGSKA (reference sequence). This CDR3 is built from 16 residues. Trimming cost V 4 bases and J 1 base; bases outside gene matches: 8. The CDR3 coding sequence is TGCAGTGCTACCAGCGGGAGGGCCGTGGGCACAGATACGCAGTATTTT. Protein product: CSATSGRAVGTDTQYF.

This clonotype was recorded many times. The chain joins TRBV6-6 to TRBJ1-5; no reliable D call. The V gene lost 3 bases and the J gene lost 7 bases, with 13 bases spanning the gap. The CDR3 runs to 14 residues. Germline V lookup: CDR1 MNHNY, CDR2 SVGAGI (reference sequence). The CDR3 here is CASSYDEGRQPQHF. CDR3 bases: TGTGCCAGCAGTTATGATGAGGGAAGGCAGCCCCAGCATTTT.

The table lists this clonotype with a few counts. The chain uses TRBV29-1 and TRBJ2-1; D may match TRBD1 or TRBD2 (5 bases each). There are 14 residues in the CDR3. Trimming removed 5 bases from V and 6 bases from J, with 17 bases in between. Germline CDR1 reads SQVTM; CDR2 reads ANQGSEA. The chain's CDR3 is CSVSGTTLSNEQFF. DNA of the CDR3: TGCAGCGTTTCCGGGACGACCTTATCCAATGAGCAGTTCTTC.

This clonotype appeared a few times. The chain couples TRBV18 to TRBJ2-1, with a tentative D call TRBD2 (6 bases). Germline V gene lookup returns CDR1 KGHSH and CDR2 LQKENI. This CDR3 is 18 amino acids long. V lost 2 bases and J lost 0, with 17 bases in between. CDR3: CASSPRLESSNSYNEQFF. DNA of the CDR3: TGTGCCAGCTCACCAAGACTAGAGAGTTCTAACTCCTACAATGAGCAGTTCTTC.

This clonotype was observed at least ten times. V and J are TRBV29-1 and TRBJ1-2; no clear D. The CDR3 length is 8 residues. The V gene's germline CDR1 is SQVTM and CDR2 ANQGSEA. V lost 3 bases and J lost 7, with 0 bases in between. The CDR3 here is CSVDGYTF. CDR3 sequence (DNA): TGCAGCGTTGATGGCTACACCTTC.

V gene TRBV19 combines with J gene TRBJ1-5; TRBD1 aligns across 7 bases. J was trimmed by 5 bases and V by 7 bases; bases with no gene match: 8. The CDR3 spans 14 residues. Germline assignment: CDR1 LNHDA and CDR2 SQIVND (reference sequence). This CDR3 reads CASTRAGGYQPQHF. CDR3 bases: TGTGCCAGTACCCGGGCAGGGGGGTATCAGCCCCAGCATTTT.

This clonotype was observed a few times. The chain links TRBV12-3 or TRBV12-4 to TRBJ1-5; no firm D call. The CDR3 consists of 15 residues. The V end lost 2 bases, the J end lost 2 bases, and 10 bases lay between the germline ends. The CDR3 loop is CASSLFRRGNQPQHF. CDR3 DNA: TGTGCCAGCAGTTTATTTAGGAGAGGCAATCAGCCCCAGCATTTT.